The 24 T cell receptor beta chains listed next were all sequenced from one sample in a study of T cells in women clearing cervical HPV infection. TCRdb keeps only in-frame clones here, not all; method: immunoSEQ multiplex PCR. The sample is made up of about 32,000 clones, and the top ten hold about 4.6% of it. The sample taken for sequencing was blood buffy coat. These receptors were collected from a woman aged 18-70 years with a cervical HPV16 infection that either progressed to CIN3+ or cleared (not recorded which).

A word on this clone: The read terminates 3 residues before the CDR3 end, so the remaining end is supplied by the germline J gene. The chain joins TRBV18 to TRBJ2-2; D perhaps matches TRBD2 (5 bases). Germline CDR1 is KGHSH and CDR2 is LQKENI. With 3 bases removed from V and 4 bases from J, the gap between germline ends came to 6 bases. The CDR3 extends over 13 amino acids. CDR3 DNA, as far as it was read: TGTGCCAGCTCACCCACTAGCACCGGGGAG. Translating gives CASSPTSTGE. The entire CDR3 is CASSPTSTGELFF. Based on the CDR3 plus reference TRBV18 and TRBJ2-2, the full variable domain is NAGVMQNPRHLVRRRGQEARLRCSPMKGHSHVYWYRQLPEEGLKFMVYLQKENIIDESGMPKERFSAEFPKEGPSILRIQQVVRGDSAAYFCASSPTSTGELFFGEGSRLTVL.

Judged by frequency, this clone is medium-sized. CDR3 DNA (partial): TGTGCCAGCAGCTCTAGCGGCGGGGAG. Translation gives CASSSSGGE. The CDR3 as a whole reads CASSSSGGELFF. The rearrangement uses TRBV5-4 and TRBJ2-2, with TRBD2 identical over 7 bases. Read data end 3 residues before the CDR3 end; the end is taken from the germline J gene. The J segment lost 7 bases and the V segment lost 3 bases, leaving 0 bases of the junction unmatched. This CDR3 comprises 12 residues. Germline lookup yields CDR1 SGHNT and CDR2 YYREEE (reference sequence).

About this clone: The sequenced fragment ends 3 residues before the CDR3 boundary, so the rest is inferred from the germline J gene. This chain links TRBV2 with TRBJ1-6, with D possibly matching TRBD1 (5 bases). Between the trimmed V and J ends, which lost 6 bases and 7 bases, there was a span of 7 bases. Germline V gives CDR1 SNHLY, CDR2 FYNNEI. This CDR3 is built from 12 residues. CDR3 loop: CASRGGNSPLHF. The CDR3 DNA, read in part, is TGTGCCAGCAGGGGGGGGAATTCACCC.

This CDR3 is CASSPRPSGANTDTYTF. Partial CDR3 DNA: TGTGCCAGCTCACCACGACCTAGCGGGGCCAACACAGATACC. V and J are TRBV18 and TRBJ1-2; TRBD1 might be the D (5 bases). The CDR3 goes on 3 residues after the read ends, and that part is filled in from the germline J gene. This CDR3 is built from 17 residues. The germline CDR1 and CDR2 sequences are KGHSH and LQKENI.

A remark on this clone: Coverage ceases 3 residues before the CDR3 finishes, and the germline J gene fills in the end. The chain has TRBV19 and TRBJ2-4; D may be TRBD1 (6 bases). Germline loops: CDR1 LNHDA, CDR2 SQIVND (reference sequence). The CDR3 extends over 15 amino acids. Here the CDR3 reads CASSIGAGAHYGQYF. CDR3 DNA, as far as it was read: TGTGCCAGTAGTATAGGGGCAGGGGCCCACTATGGT. Variable domain in full (rest from reference TRBV19 and TRBJ2-4): DGGITQSPKYLFRKEGQNVTLSCEQNLNHDAMYWYRQDPGQGLRLIYYSQIVNDFQKGDIAEGYSVSREKKESFPLTVTSAQKNPTAFYLCASSIGAGAHYGQYFGAGTRLSVL.

On this clone: The CDR3 end is not reached by the read, which stops 3 residues before it; the germline J gene fills it in. V and J are TRBV20-1 and TRBJ1-2; D perhaps matches TRBD1 (6 bases). V shed 3 bases and J shed 5 bases, with 13 bases lying between them. CDR3 length equals 13 residues. Germline V gene data show CDR1 as DFQATT and CDR2 as SNEGSKA (reference sequence). The CDR3 protein is CSASLDSGYGYTF. CDR3 DNA (partial): TGCAGTGCTAGCTTGGACAGTGGGTATGGC.

A word on this clone: The read terminates 3 residues ahead of where the CDR3 ends, so the germline J gene completes it. The rearrangement links TRBV29-1 to TRBJ2-7; no definite D call. The CDR3 extends over 11 amino acids. The V end was cut by 0 bases, the J end by 5 bases, with 5 bases between. Per germline, CDR1 SQVTM and CDR2 ANQGSEA. CDR3 protein: CSVEDRDEQYF. Incomplete CDR3 DNA: TGCAGCGTTGAAGATAGAGACGAG.

Turning to this clone: The observed sequence ends 3 residues before the CDR3 terminus, with the missing tail filled in from the germline J gene. V usage is TRBV18 and J usage is TRBJ2-4; TRBD1 might be the D (5 bases). Germline CDR1 and CDR2: KGHSH and LQKENI. CDR3 size: 15 residues. The CDR3 DNA, read in part, is TGTGCCAGCACTGACAGTTTAGTACCTAACTATGGT. This translates into CASTDSLVPNYG. The entire CDR3 is CASTDSLVPNYGQYF.

As to this clone: The read gets to within 3 residues of the CDR3 end, and the germline J gene fills in the rest. The chain combines TRBV10-3 with TRBJ2-7, with a possible D match to TRBD1 (6 bases). With 10 bases removed from V and 4 bases from J, the gap between germline ends came to 17 bases. This CDR3 region has 13 residues. Germline V gene sequence: CDR1 ENHRY, CDR2 SYGVKD. CDR3 DNA (partial): TGTGCCACCAAGGGACACCAAGCTTACGAG. Its translation is CATKGHQAYE. The CDR3 in full is CATKGHQAYEQYF.

A note on this clone: The read ends 3 residues shy of where the CDR3 ends; the end is completed using the germline J gene. The chain links TRBV6-4 to TRBJ2-7, with TRBD1 identical over 8 bases. V lost 6 bases to trimming and J lost 2 bases; unmatched junction nucleotides: 3. Germline V gives CDR1 MRHNA, CDR2 SNTAGT. The CDR3 has 13 amino acids. The CDR3: CASSRGHTYEQYF. The sequenced CDR3 bases are TGTGCCAGCAGCAGGGGGCACACCTACGAG.

The CDR3 here is CSARERRDYEQYF. CDR3 bases read: TGCAGTGCTAGAGAGAGGCGGGACTACGAG. This chain uses TRBV20-1 with TRBJ2-7; D is possibly TRBD2 (6 bases). The read gets to within 3 residues of the CDR3 end, and the germline J gene fills in the rest. Germline V CDR1 and CDR2: DFQATT, SNEGSKA (reference sequence). This CDR3 is built from 13 residues. The ends were cut back, 0 bases at V and 3 bases at J, with 9 bases in the middle.

Notes on this clone: Read coverage stops 3 residues before the CDR3 terminus; the germline J gene supplies the remainder. The chain uses TRBV7-3 and TRBJ2-1; no definite D call. Trimming took 2 bases from V and 4 from J, leaving 12 bases between them. The germline gives CDR1 SGHTA, CDR2 FQGTGA. This CDR3 region has 15 residues. The DNA read from the CDR3 is TGTGCCAGCAGCTTACCGGGTCATGGGTACAATGAG. Its translation is CASSLPGHGYNE. The full-length CDR3 reads as CASSLPGHGYNEQFF.

As regards this clone: Coverage ceases 3 residues before the CDR3 finishes, and the germline J gene fills in the end. The rearrangement uses TRBV10-1 and TRBJ2-2; D gene uncertain. Germline CDR1 WNHNN, CDR2 SYGVQD (reference sequence). V was trimmed by 4 bases and J by 6 bases, leaving 3 bases between them. CDR3 size: 11 residues. The sequenced CDR3 bases are TGCGCCAGCAGTGCCGCCGGGGAG. Its protein is CASSAAGE. The entire CDR3 protein is CASSAAGELFF.

With respect to this clone: The read finishes 3 residues shy of the CDR3 end, and the germline J gene is used to complete it. The genes are TRBV18 and TRBJ1-2, with D tentatively TRBD1 (5 bases). Germline loops: CDR1 KGHSH, CDR2 LQKENI. This CDR3 has 15 amino acids. The V and J ends lost 6 bases and 1 base respectively, with 15 bases between them. The CDR3 spells CASSYDRQLNYGYTF. The sequenced part of the CDR3 DNA is TGTGCCAGCTCGTACGACAGACAACTTAACTATGGC.

Turning to this clone: The read halts 3 residues ahead of the CDR3 end, with the missing end drawn from the germline J gene. The chain joins TRBV18 to TRBJ1-2; 8 nucleotides line up with TRBD1. This CDR3 contains 16 residues. Per the germline V gene, CDR1 is KGHSH and CDR2 is LQKENI. The sequenced CDR3 bases are TGTGCCAGCTCACAAGGGACAGGCTCCTCGGCGGATACC. This translates into CASSQGTGSSADT. The entire CDR3 reads CASSQGTGSSADTYTF. Variable domain in full (rest from reference TRBV18 and TRBJ1-2): NAGVMQNPRHLVRRRGQEARLRCSPMKGHSHVYWYRQLPEEGLKFMVYLQKENIIDESGMPKERFSAEFPKEGPSILRIQQVVRGDSAAYFCASSQGTGSSADTYTFGSGTRLTVV.

Of note for this clone: The DNA ends 3 residues before the CDR3 does, and the rest of the CDR3 is filled in from the germline J gene. This chain connects TRBV6-1 to TRBJ1-6; TRBD1 agrees at 8 bases. CDR3 size: 15 residues. Germline V lookup: CDR1 MNHNS, CDR2 SASEGT. V lost 4 bases and J lost 6; bases outside the gene matches: 5. CDR3 sequence: CASSGWGQANSPLHF. CDR3 DNA, as far as it was read: TGTGCCAGCAGTGGGTGGGGACAGGCTAATTCACCC.

A word on this clone: Read sequence stops 3 residues before the CDR3 end, and the germline J gene provides the missing end. The chain recombines TRBV30 with TRBJ1-2; D is unresolved. The V gene's germline CDR1 is GTSNPN and CDR2 SVGIG (reference sequence). CDR3 length equals 13 residues. V gave up 0 bases and J gave up 2 bases, with 7 bases separating them. CDR3 DNA (partial): TGTGCCTGGAGTGTATCCCCAAACTATGGC. Its protein product is CAWSVSPNYG. From start to end, the CDR3 is CAWSVSPNYGYTF.

Points on this clone: The read ends 3 residues early relative to the CDR3; the germline J gene fills the gap. V and J are TRBV7-2 and TRBJ1-5; no reliable D call. The CDR3 has 13 residues. The germline gives CDR1 SGHTA, CDR2 FQGNSA. The sequenced CDR3 bases are TGTGCCAGCAGCTTAGTAGCGGAAACCCCC. This sequence encodes CASSLVAETP. Given in full, the CDR3 is CASSLVAETPQHF. The full variable domain, in which reference TRBV7-2 and TRBJ1-5 provide the parts outside the CDR3, is GAGVSQSPSNKVTEKGKDVELRCDPISGHTALYWYRQSLGQGLEFLIYFQGNSAPDKSGLPSDRFSAERTGGSVSTLTIQRTQQEDSAVYLCASSLVAETPQHFGDGTRLSIL.

Notes on this clone: The CDR3 end lies 3 residues beyond the end of the read and is filled in from the germline J gene. The chain links TRBV7-9 to TRBJ2-4; 7 positions match TRBD1. The CDR3 has 14 residues. CDR1 is SEHNR, CDR2 FQNEAQ, per germline (reference sequence). Here the CDR3 reads CASSFTGAGYGQYF. The CDR3 bases that were read are TGTGCCAGCAGCTTTACAGGGGCCGGGTATGGT.

As for this clone: The read comes to an end 3 residues before the CDR3 does, leaving the germline J gene to fill in the end. V gene TRBV18 combines with J gene TRBJ2-5; weak D call: TRBD2 (6 bases). This CDR3 has 13 amino acids. The germline V gene has CDR1 KGHSH and CDR2 LQKENI. Between the trimmed V and J ends, which lost 5 bases and 2 bases, there was a span of 9 bases. CDR3 DNA, as far as it was read: TGTGCCAGCTCATCGGGACTTCAAGAGACC. Its protein product is CASSSGLQET. The whole CDR3 reads CASSSGLQETQYF. Complete variable domain (other parts from reference TRBV18 and TRBJ2-5): NAGVMQNPRHLVRRRGQEARLRCSPMKGHSHVYWYRQLPEEGLKFMVYLQKENIIDESGMPKERFSAEFPKEGPSILRIQQVVRGDSAAYFCASSSGLQETQYFGPGTRLLVL.

On this clone: The CDR3 is cut off 3 residues early in the read; its end comes from the germline J gene. The rearrangement uses TRBV6-2 or TRBV6-3 and TRBJ1-1; D call uncertain. This CDR3 comprises 12 residues. V was pared by 8 bases and J by 1 base, with 8 bases between. Germline CDR1 MNHEY, CDR2 SVGEGT. The covered CDR3 bases are TGTGCCAGCTCGCGCCCGAACACTGAA. This codes for CASSRPNTE. The entire CDR3 reads CASSRPNTEAFF.

Points on this clone: The read stops 3 residues short of the end of the CDR3; the missing end is completed from the germline J gene. The genes are TRBV6-2 or TRBV6-3 and TRBJ1-2; no clear D. From germline, CDR1 is MNHEY and CDR2 SVGEGT. CDR3 length: 17 amino acids. This CDR3 is CASSPPLAGGWADTYTF. Partial CDR3 DNA: TGTGCCAGCAGCCCCCCCCTAGCGGGAGGGTGGGCAGATACC.

Remarks on this clone: Read sequence stops 3 residues before the CDR3 end, and the germline J gene provides the missing end. The chain combines TRBV7-8 with TRBJ1-2, with D possibly being TRBD1 (6 bases). This CDR3 region has 16 residues. Germline CDR1 SGHVS, CDR2 FQNEAQ. CDR3 DNA (partial): TGTGCCAGCAGCTTTCGGGGGGCGGAGTCCCCCTGGGGC. This encodes CASSFRGAESPWG. The entire CDR3 protein reads CASSFRGAESPWGYTF.

To note about this clone: The DNA ends 3 residues before the CDR3 does, and the rest of the CDR3 is filled in from the germline J gene. The chain has TRBV7-9 and TRBJ1-6, with D possibly being TRBD1 (6 bases). Germline V gives CDR1 SEHNR, CDR2 FQNEAQ (reference sequence). Trimming left V 6 bases short and J 11 bases short, with 20 bases between. This CDR3 is built from 15 residues. The CDR3: CASSRGAGEAPPLHF. The CDR3 bases that were read are TGTGCCAGCAGTCGTGGGGCAGGGGAGGCTCCACCC.